This is a list of T cell receptor beta chains from one sample in a study of Ad26.COV2.S vaccination and SARS-CoV-2 variants. Clones were read by immunoSEQ multiplex PCR, and TCRdb kept only the in-frame ones, dropping some. The sample contains 380,000 or so clones, 80% to 90% of which appear only once. The specimen was peripheral blood, collected in a trial of Ad26.COV2.S vaccine versus placebo. The receptors originated from a person between 18 and 65 years old who received the Ad26.COV2.S COVID-19 vaccine or a placebo. Both conserved end residues are part of each CDR3. Fields, in order: J gene, D gene, clone size, V gene, CDR3 protein, CDR3 DNA. A D gene is named only where the DNA matches it firmly. Rows may omit the clone size; those that give it use once, few, many or a size class.

j_call: TRBJ2-5
d_call: TRBD1
clone_size: .
v_call: TRBV5-1
cdr3_aa: CASSPPGQEYQETQYF
cdr3_nt: TGCGCCAGCAGCCCCCCGGGACAGGAGTACCAAGAGACCCAGTACTTC

j_call: TRBJ2-5
d_call: TRBD1
clone_size: .
v_call: TRBV7-2
cdr3_aa: CASSGRTGGQETQYF
cdr3_nt: TGTGCCAGCAGCGGGAGGACAGGGGGCCAGGAGACCCAGTACTTC

j_call: TRBJ2-1
d_call: .
clone_size: .
v_call: TRBV11-3
cdr3_aa: CASSFTGYNEQFF
cdr3_nt: TGTGCCAGCAGCTTTACGGGTTACAATGAGCAGTTCTTC

j_call: TRBJ2-7
d_call: TRBD1
clone_size: .
v_call: TRBV28
cdr3_aa: CASRTGGYSGEQYF
cdr3_nt: TGTGCCAGCAGGACAGGGGGTTACTCAGGGGAGCAGTACTTC

j_call: TRBJ1-5
d_call: .
clone_size: .
v_call: TRBV5-5
cdr3_aa: CASSLDSSNQPQHF
cdr3_nt: TGTGCCAGCAGCTTGGACAGTAGCAATCAGCCCCAGCATTTT

j_call: TRBJ1-6
d_call: .
clone_size: .
v_call: TRBV19
cdr3_aa: CASRNREVSNSPLHF
cdr3_nt: TGTGCCAGTAGAAACAGGGAAGTGAGTAATTCACCCCTCCACTTT

j_call: TRBJ2-7
d_call: TRBD1
clone_size: .
v_call: TRBV10-1
cdr3_aa: CASGQGTRFYEQYF
cdr3_nt: TGCGCCAGTGGACAGGGGACGCGTTTCTACGAGCAGTACTTC

j_call: TRBJ2-7
d_call: .
clone_size: .
v_call: TRBV5-1
cdr3_aa: CASKAGPSSYEQYF
cdr3_nt: TGCGCCAGCAAGGCGGGGCCGAGCTCCTACGAGCAGTACTTC

j_call: TRBJ1-5
d_call: TRBD1
clone_size: .
v_call: TRBV27
cdr3_aa: CASSFRTGRDQPQHF
cdr3_nt: TGTGCCAGCAGTTTTAGGACAGGGCGGGATCAGCCCCAGCATTTT

j_call: TRBJ2-7
d_call: .
clone_size: .
v_call: TRBV4-1
cdr3_aa: CASSPPRGGPPGEQYF
cdr3_nt: TGCGCCAGCAGCCCCCCCCGGGGAGGCCCTCCTGGCGAGCAGTACTTC

j_call: TRBJ2-5
d_call: .
clone_size: .
v_call: TRBV11-1
cdr3_aa: CASKQTGEGEETQYF
cdr3_nt: TGTGCCAGCAAGCAAACAGGGGAGGGTGAAGAGACCCAGTACTTC

j_call: TRBJ2-1
d_call: TRBD2
clone_size: .
v_call: TRBV15
cdr3_aa: CATSRVAGGYNEQFF
cdr3_nt: TGTGCCACCAGCAGAGTAGCGGGGGGGTACAATGAGCAGTTCTTC

j_call: TRBJ2-5
d_call: TRBD2
clone_size: .
v_call: TRBV2
cdr3_aa: CASSEAWGGGETQYF
cdr3_nt: TGTGCCAGCAGTGAAGCGTGGGGGGGTGGAGAGACCCAGTACTTC

j_call: TRBJ1-1
d_call: .
clone_size: .
v_call: TRBV7-9
cdr3_aa: CASSLAQGLNTEAFF
cdr3_nt: TGTGCCAGCAGCTTAGCGCAGGGCTTGAACACTGAAGCTTTCTTT

j_call: TRBJ2-7
d_call: TRBD2
clone_size: .
v_call: TRBV30
cdr3_aa: CAWSVRGRATYEQYF
cdr3_nt: TGTGCCTGGAGTGTACGGGGGAGGGCAACCTACGAGCAGTACTTC

j_call: TRBJ2-2
d_call: TRBD1
clone_size: .
v_call: TRBV7-9
cdr3_aa: CASSRTPGQGYSGELFF
cdr3_nt: TGTGCCAGCAGCCGTACGCCGGGACAGGGGTATTCAGGGGAGCTGTTTTTT

j_call: TRBJ1-2
d_call: .
clone_size: .
v_call: TRBV5-1
cdr3_aa: CASSLEAGARYGYTF
cdr3_nt: TGCGCCAGCAGCTTGGAGGCGGGGGCTCGCTATGGCTACACCTTC

j_call: TRBJ2-2
d_call: TRBD1
clone_size: .
v_call: TRBV11-2
cdr3_aa: CASSSYRGDMNTGELFF
cdr3_nt: TGTGCCAGCAGCTCCTACAGGGGGGATATGAACACCGGGGAGCTGTTTTTT

j_call: TRBJ2-7
d_call: .
clone_size: .
v_call: TRBV12-3/TRBV12-4
cdr3_aa: CASSFTGDYEQYF
cdr3_nt: TGTGCCAGCAGTTTTACCGGGGACTACGAGCAGTACTTC

j_call: TRBJ1-1
d_call: TRBD1
clone_size: .
v_call: TRBV5-1
cdr3_aa: CASSPHPDREEAFF
cdr3_nt: TGCGCCAGCAGCCCGCACCCGGACAGGGAGGAGGCTTTCTTT

j_call: TRBJ1-4
d_call: .
clone_size: .
v_call: TRBV28
cdr3_aa: CASNTVRGINEKLFF
cdr3_nt: TGTGCCAGCAACACCGTTAGGGGAATTAATGAAAAACTGTTTTTT

j_call: TRBJ2-5
d_call: .
clone_size: .
v_call: TRBV6-1
cdr3_aa: CASSEAETQYF
cdr3_nt: TGTGCCAGCAGTGAAGCTGAGACCCAGTACTTC

j_call: TRBJ2-5
d_call: TRBD2
clone_size: .
v_call: TRBV19
cdr3_aa: CASREASGGQETQYF
cdr3_nt: TGTGCCAGTAGGGAGGCTAGCGGGGGGCAAGAGACCCAGTACTTC

j_call: TRBJ2-2
d_call: TRBD2
clone_size: .
v_call: TRBV19
cdr3_aa: CASSLRGRVTGELFF
cdr3_nt: TGTGCCAGTAGTCTTCGGGGGAGGGTAACCGGGGAGCTGTTTTTT

j_call: TRBJ1-6
d_call: TRBD1
clone_size: .
v_call: TRBV28
cdr3_aa: CASSQTRDRGSPLHF
cdr3_nt: TGTGCCAGCAGTCAAACCCGGGACAGGGGATCACCCCTCCACTTT

j_call: TRBJ2-2
d_call: .
clone_size: .
v_call: TRBV7-3
cdr3_aa: CASSQPNTGELFF
cdr3_nt: TGTGCCAGCAGCCAACCTAACACCGGGGAGCTGTTTTTT

j_call: TRBJ1-6
d_call: .
clone_size: .
v_call: TRBV2
cdr3_aa: CASRTGSSGGTLHF
cdr3_nt: TGTGCCAGCAGAACCGGGTCATCTGGAGGGACCCTCCACTTT

j_call: TRBJ1-5
d_call: .
clone_size: .
v_call: TRBV7-2
cdr3_aa: CASSWDQGQPQHF
cdr3_nt: TGTGCCAGCAGCTGGGACCAGGGTCAGCCCCAGCATTTT

j_call: TRBJ1-5
d_call: TRBD1
clone_size: .
v_call: TRBV4-1
cdr3_aa: CASSHTGDQPQHF
cdr3_nt: TGCGCCAGCAGCCACACAGGGGATCAGCCCCAGCATTTT

j_call: TRBJ2-7
d_call: .
clone_size: .
v_call: TRBV6-1
cdr3_aa: CASSEAAGQYPYYEQYF
cdr3_nt: TGTGCCAGCAGTGAAGCCGCTGGGCAGTATCCCTACTACGAGCAGTACTTC

j_call: TRBJ1-3
d_call: TRBD1
clone_size: .
v_call: TRBV12-5
cdr3_aa: CASGSGQRGNTIYF
cdr3_nt: TGTGCTAGTGGTTCGGGACAGCGCGGAAACACCATATATTTT

j_call: TRBJ2-5
d_call: .
clone_size: .
v_call: TRBV12-3/TRBV12-4
cdr3_aa: CASSLGRETQYF
cdr3_nt: TGTGCCAGCAGTTTGGGGAGAGAGACCCAGTACTTC

j_call: TRBJ2-5
d_call: TRBD2
clone_size: once
v_call: TRBV19
cdr3_aa: CASSRTSSGKETQYF
cdr3_nt: TGTGCCAGTAGTAGGACTAGCTCTGGGAAAGAGACCCAGTACTTC

j_call: TRBJ1-4
d_call: .
clone_size: .
v_call: TRBV7-8
cdr3_aa: CASSLSDGPNEKLFF
cdr3_nt: TGTGCCAGCAGCTTATCCGACGGACCAAATGAAAAACTGTTTTTT

j_call: TRBJ2-7
d_call: TRBD1
clone_size: .
v_call: TRBV6-5
cdr3_aa: CASSYNQGAGEQYF
cdr3_nt: TGTGCCAGCAGTTACAACCAGGGGGCGGGAGAGCAGTACTTC

j_call: TRBJ2-2
d_call: TRBD2
clone_size: once
v_call: TRBV7-7
cdr3_aa: CASSSGLAGGQDTGELFF
cdr3_nt: TGTGCCAGCAGCTCAGGACTAGCGGGAGGGCAGGACACCGGGGAGCTGTTTTTT

j_call: TRBJ2-7
d_call: TRBD1
clone_size: .
v_call: TRBV7-8
cdr3_aa: CASSYRTTGVEQYF
cdr3_nt: TGTGCCAGCAGCTACCGGACCACAGGGGTCGAGCAGTACTTC

j_call: TRBJ2-1
d_call: .
clone_size: .
v_call: TRBV29-1
cdr3_aa: CSVDFGNEQFF
cdr3_nt: TGCAGCGTTGACTTCGGGAATGAGCAGTTCTTC

j_call: TRBJ1-2
d_call: TRBD1
clone_size: .
v_call: TRBV30
cdr3_aa: CAWSPSGQGNGYTF
cdr3_nt: TGTGCCTGGAGCCCATCAGGACAGGGGAATGGCTACACCTTC

j_call: TRBJ1-5
d_call: .
clone_size: few
v_call: TRBV19
cdr3_aa: CASSADRDSNQPQHF
cdr3_nt: TGTGCCAGTAGTGCGGACAGAGATAGCAATCAGCCCCAGCATTTT

j_call: TRBJ2-1
d_call: .
clone_size: .
v_call: TRBV3-1/TRBV3-2
cdr3_aa: CASSPRGGQNNEQFF
cdr3_nt: TGTGCCAGCTCCCCTAGGGGGGGCCAAAACAATGAGCAGTTCTTC

j_call: TRBJ2-1
d_call: .
clone_size: .
v_call: TRBV7-2
cdr3_aa: CASSLTSSYNEQFF
cdr3_nt: TGTGCCAGCAGCTTGACAAGCTCCTACAATGAGCAGTTCTTC

j_call: TRBJ1-1
d_call: TRBD1
clone_size: once
v_call: TRBV30
cdr3_aa: CAWVTDRGLTEAFF
cdr3_nt: TGTGCCTGGGTTACCGACAGGGGGTTAACTGAAGCTTTCTTT

j_call: TRBJ1-2
d_call: TRBD1
clone_size: .
v_call: TRBV5-1
cdr3_aa: CASSLAQGGAGYTF
cdr3_nt: TGCGCCAGCAGCTTGGCGCAGGGGGGGGCCGGCTACACCTTC

j_call: TRBJ1-1
d_call: TRBD1
clone_size: few
v_call: TRBV4-1
cdr3_aa: CASSLPGQGITNTEAFF
cdr3_nt: TGCGCCAGCAGCCTCCCGGGACAGGGTATTACGAACACTGAAGCTTTCTTT

j_call: TRBJ2-1
d_call: TRBD1
clone_size: .
v_call: TRBV4-1
cdr3_aa: CASSPGQGSYNEQFF
cdr3_nt: TGCGCCAGCAGCCCGGGACAGGGTTCCTACAATGAGCAGTTCTTC

j_call: TRBJ2-7
d_call: .
clone_size: .
v_call: TRBV11-2
cdr3_aa: CASSLEGDYEQYF
cdr3_nt: TGTGCCAGCAGCTTAGAGGGGGATTACGAGCAGTACTTC

j_call: TRBJ2-3
d_call: TRBD2
clone_size: .
v_call: TRBV7-6
cdr3_aa: CASSLAGLDRLRGTQYF
cdr3_nt: TGTGCCAGCAGCTTAGCGGGACTAGATCGCCTCCGGGGTACGCAGTATTTT

j_call: TRBJ2-7
d_call: TRBD2
clone_size: .
v_call: TRBV10-1
cdr3_aa: CASSESGLAAYEQYF
cdr3_nt: TGCGCCAGCAGTGAATCCGGACTAGCTGCCTACGAGCAGTACTTC

j_call: TRBJ2-2
d_call: .
clone_size: .
v_call: TRBV9
cdr3_aa: CASTLQNTGELFF
cdr3_nt: TGTGCCAGCACTTTGCAGAACACCGGGGAGCTGTTTTTT

j_call: TRBJ2-7
d_call: .
clone_size: few
v_call: TRBV6-5
cdr3_aa: CASGRTAQYEQYF
cdr3_nt: TGTGCCAGCGGCAGGACAGCACAATACGAGCAGTACTTC

j_call: TRBJ2-1
d_call: .
clone_size: .
v_call: TRBV16
cdr3_aa: CASSRTKSRVSDNEQFF
cdr3_nt: TGTGCCAGCAGCCGAACGAAAAGCAGGGTTTCGGACAATGAGCAGTTCTTC